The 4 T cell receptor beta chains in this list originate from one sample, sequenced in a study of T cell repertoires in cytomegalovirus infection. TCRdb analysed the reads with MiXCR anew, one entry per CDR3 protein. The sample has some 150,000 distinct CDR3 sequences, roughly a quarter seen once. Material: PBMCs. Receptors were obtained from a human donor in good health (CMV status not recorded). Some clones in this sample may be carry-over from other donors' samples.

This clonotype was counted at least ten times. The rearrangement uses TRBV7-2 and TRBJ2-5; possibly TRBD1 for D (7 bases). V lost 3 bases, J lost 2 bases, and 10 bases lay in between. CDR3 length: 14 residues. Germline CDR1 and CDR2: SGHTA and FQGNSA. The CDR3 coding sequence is TGTGCCAGCAGCTTCGCGGGACAGCAAGAGACCCAGTACTTC. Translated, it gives CASSFAGQQETQYF.

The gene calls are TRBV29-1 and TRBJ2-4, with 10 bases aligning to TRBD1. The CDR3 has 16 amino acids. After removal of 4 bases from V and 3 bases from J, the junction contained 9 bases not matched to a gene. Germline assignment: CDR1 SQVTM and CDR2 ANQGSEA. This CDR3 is CSVAKPTGGFKNIQYF. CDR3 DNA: TGCAGCGTTGCAAAACCGACAGGGGGCTTCAAAAACATTCAGTACTTC.

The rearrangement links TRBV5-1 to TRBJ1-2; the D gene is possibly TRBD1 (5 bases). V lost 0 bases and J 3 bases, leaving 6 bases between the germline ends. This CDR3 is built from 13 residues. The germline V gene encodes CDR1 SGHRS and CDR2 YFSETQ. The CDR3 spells CASSLEGDYGYTF. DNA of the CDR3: TGCGCCAGCAGCTTGGAAGGGGACTATGGCTACACCTTC.

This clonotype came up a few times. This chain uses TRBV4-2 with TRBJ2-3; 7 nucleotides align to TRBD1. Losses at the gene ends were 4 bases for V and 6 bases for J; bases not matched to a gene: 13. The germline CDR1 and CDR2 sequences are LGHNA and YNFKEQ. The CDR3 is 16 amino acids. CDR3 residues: CASSPMGQYQADTQYF. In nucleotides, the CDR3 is TGTGCCAGCAGCCCGATGGGACAGTACCAGGCGGATACGCAGTATTTT.